This entry describes one T cell receptor (beta chain). Only in-frame clones appear in the TCRdb table, and some are missing; sequencing was by immunoSEQ multiplex PCR. Of some 2.1 million clones detected, roughly 94% appear once; the ten largest clones hold 0.13%. The CDR3 contains 15 residues. Germline V gene lookup returns CDR1 MNHEY and CDR2 SVGAGI. J was trimmed by 6 bases and V by 0 bases; bases with no gene match: 2. This entry is derived from a study of shared clonotypes between healthy human individuals. Material: naive CD4+ T cells sorted from blood. Documented subset: CD45RA+ positively selected. The chain is built from TRBV6-5 and TRBJ2-7; 13 bases line up with TRBD2. The TCR sequence derives from a man between 18 and 35 years old in good health. As DNA, the CDR3 is TGTGCCAGCAGTTACTCGCGACTAGCGGGAGGCGAGCAGTACTTC. Translation gives CASSYSRLAGGEQYF.